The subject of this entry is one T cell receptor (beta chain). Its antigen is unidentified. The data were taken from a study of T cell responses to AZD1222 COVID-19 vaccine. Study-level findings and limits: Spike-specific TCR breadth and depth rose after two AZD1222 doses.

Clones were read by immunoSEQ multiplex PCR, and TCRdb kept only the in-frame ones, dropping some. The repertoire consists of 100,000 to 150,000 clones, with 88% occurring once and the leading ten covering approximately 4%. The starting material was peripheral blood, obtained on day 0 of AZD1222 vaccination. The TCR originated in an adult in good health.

The DNA for the CDR3 is TGTGCCAGCAGTTTATCCAATGGAAACACCATATATTTT. The encoded protein is CASSLSNGNTIYF. The chain is built from TRBV28 and TRBJ1-3; D remains unclear. The CDR3 runs to 13 residues. CDR1 is MDHEN, CDR2 SYDVKM, per germline. V was clipped by 1 base and J by 3 bases, with 4 bases between them.